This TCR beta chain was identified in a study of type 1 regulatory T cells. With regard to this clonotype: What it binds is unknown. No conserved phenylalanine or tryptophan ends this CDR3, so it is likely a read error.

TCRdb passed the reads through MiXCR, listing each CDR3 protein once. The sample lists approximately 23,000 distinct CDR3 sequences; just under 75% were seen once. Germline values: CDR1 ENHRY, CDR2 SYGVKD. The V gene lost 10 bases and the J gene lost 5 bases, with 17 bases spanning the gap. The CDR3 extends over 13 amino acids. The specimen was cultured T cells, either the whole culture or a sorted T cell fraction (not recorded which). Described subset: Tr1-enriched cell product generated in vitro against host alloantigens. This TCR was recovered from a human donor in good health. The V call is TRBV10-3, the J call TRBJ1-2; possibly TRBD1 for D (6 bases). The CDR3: CATRTEGLYGYTL. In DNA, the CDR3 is TGTGCCACCAGGACAGAGGGCCTTTATGGCTACACCCTC.